The 20 T cell receptor beta chains below were found in one sample sequenced in a study of beta chain features in type 1 diabetes. The authors reverse transcribed all of the isolated RNA, so sequencing captured expressed TCRB transcripts. Produced via immunoSEQ multiplex PCR; TCRdb's table is partial and in-frame only. The data show just over 600,000 clones, with about 16% seen just once and around 0.1% held by the top ten. The sample taken for sequencing was naive CD4+ T cells from blood. The receptor source for this set is a man between 18 and 29 years old in good health.

This clone was counted a few times. The rearrangement uses TRBV28 and TRBJ2-3, with 7 nucleotides matching TRBD2. The CDR3 spans 15 residues. Germline trimming cut 5 bases from V and 1 base from J; bases unmatched to any gene: 6. The V gene's germline CDR1 is MDHEN and CDR2 SYDVKM. The chain's CDR3 is CASSPRGRGTDTQYF. CDR3 DNA sequence: TGTGCCAGCAGTCCCCGTGGGAGGGGCACAGATACGCAGTATTTT. Filled out from reference TRBV28 and TRBJ2-3, the complete variable domain reads DVKVTQSSRYLVKRTGEKVFLECVQDMDHENMFWYRQDPGLGLRLIYFSYDVKMKEKGDIPEGYSVSREKKERFSLILESASTNQTSMYLCASSPRGRGTDTQYFGPGTRLTVL.

The chain employs TRBV29-1 and TRBJ1-2; 7 bases align to TRBD1. V shed 7 bases and J 7 bases; nucleotides not matched to a gene: 12. The CDR3 has 13 amino acids. Germline loops: CDR1 SQVTM, CDR2 ANQGSEA. CDR3: CSAGEGTVSGYTF. The DNA of the CDR3 is TGCAGCGCCGGGGAGGGGACAGTTAGTGGCTACACCTTC.

This clone was detected only a few times. The genes are TRBV6-5 and TRBJ1-2, with D perhaps matching TRBD1 (5 bases). Germline-derived CDR1 and CDR2 are MNHEY and SVGAGI. V was clipped by 4 bases and J by 7 bases, with 13 bases between them. The CDR3 runs to 13 residues. The CDR3 is CASSSAGQGGYTF. In nucleotides, the CDR3 is TGTGCCAGCAGTTCCGCGGGGCAGGGTGGCTACACCTTC.

This clone was seen more than once but under ten times. The V and J genes are TRBV4-3 and TRBJ2-7, with D possibly matching TRBD1 (6 bases). This CDR3 has 15 amino acids. Germline CDR1 LGHNA, CDR2 YSLEER. The ends were cut back, 1 base at V and 2 bases at J, with 12 bases in the middle. DNA of the CDR3: TGCGCCAGCAGCCAAGGCCCGGACAGAACCTACGAGCAGTACTTC. Its translation: CASSQGPDRTYEQYF.

Of note for this clone: In the same sample, other DNA sequences code for this CDR3. The chain couples TRBV9 to TRBJ2-5; TRBD1 matches at 7 bases. J was trimmed by 5 bases and V by 0 bases; bases with no gene match: 7. The CDR3 spans 15 residues. In germline, CDR1 is SGDLS, CDR2 YYNGEE. This CDR3 reads CASSVGGRGPETQYF. CDR3 coding DNA: TGTGCCAGCAGCGTAGGGGGTAGGGGGCCGGAGACCCAGTACTTC.

This clone was picked up a small number of times. J is TRBJ2-7 and V is TRBV29-1, with 10 nucleotides matching TRBD1. Looked up from germline, CDR1 is SQVTM and CDR2 is ANQGSEA. The CDR3 is 14 amino acids. Trimming removed 7 bases from V and 1 base from J; junction bases left unmatched: 7. Here the CDR3 reads CSGEWTGGSYEQYF. The CDR3 region has the DNA TGCAGCGGGGAATGGACAGGGGGTTCCTACGAGCAGTACTTC.

The rearrangement joins TRBV5-6 to TRBJ1-1; tentative D call: TRBD1 (6 bases). Trimming took off 1 base at V and 0 bases at J, with 13 bases between the two ends. This CDR3 is 16 amino acids long. CDR1 and CDR2 (germline): SGHDT, YYEEEE. CDR3 sequence: CASSLRGRGLNTEAFF. The CDR3 region has the DNA TGTGCCAGCAGCTTGCGGGGCAGGGGCTTGAACACTGAAGCTTTCTTT. The full variable domain, with the rest looked up from reference TRBV5-6 and TRBJ1-1, is DAGVTQSPTHLIKTRGQQVTLRCSPKSGHDTVSWYQQALGQGPQFIFQYYEEEERQRGNFPDRFSGHQFPNYSSELNVNALLLGDSALYLCASSLRGRGLNTEAFFGQGTRLTVV.

The chain couples TRBV7-2 to TRBJ1-3; TRBD1 matches at 8 bases. J was trimmed by 5 bases and V by 3 bases; bases with no gene match: 3. Germline V gene sequence: CDR1 SGHTA, CDR2 FQGNSA. This CDR3 region has 14 residues. The DNA of the CDR3 is TGTGCCAGCAGCTTCGACAGGGGTAGAAACACCATATATTTT. This sequence encodes CASSFDRGRNTIYF.

The chain uses TRBV18 and TRBJ2-7; the D gene is possibly TRBD2 (5 bases). The V end lost 6 bases, the J end lost 1 base, and 7 bases lay between the germline ends. The V gene's germline CDR1 is KGHSH and CDR2 LQKENI. This CDR3 has 12 amino acids. CDR3 loop: CASSTGSYEQYF. In nucleotides, the CDR3 is TGTGCCAGCTCGACGGGGTCCTACGAGCAGTACTTC.

The chain couples TRBV14 to TRBJ2-5; perhaps TRBD2 as D (6 bases). Trimming removed 1 base at V and 2 bases at J, with 26 bases between. This CDR3 is built from 20 residues. Germline V lookup: CDR1 SGHDN, CDR2 FVKESK. CDR3 sequence: CASSQVAWLGRKVEQETQYF. The CDR3 region has the DNA TGTGCCAGCAGCCAAGTTGCGTGGTTAGGGAGGAAGGTGGAACAAGAGACCCAGTACTTC.

V usage is TRBV9 and J usage is TRBJ1-2; D possibly corresponds to TRBD1 (6 bases). The CDR3 loop spans 16 amino acids. The V and J ends lost 0 bases and 4 bases respectively, with 16 bases between them. Germline V lookup: CDR1 SGDLS, CDR2 YYNGEE. CDR3: CASSVATWGHAYGYTF. The CDR3 DNA sequence: TGTGCCAGCAGCGTAGCTACATGGGGGCACGCCTATGGCTACACCTTC.

This clone was detected only a few times. V usage is TRBV2 and J usage is TRBJ1-1, with D perhaps TRBD1 (5 bases). The CDR3 spans 13 residues. Germline V gives CDR1 SNHLY, CDR2 FYNNEI. Trimming left V 9 bases short and J 10 bases short, with 21 bases between. Here the CDR3 DNA reads TGTGCCAGAAGGGGCTCTGGAAGAGGTGTAGCTTTCTTT. It yields the protein CARRGSGRGVAFF.

The rearrangement uses TRBV20-1 and TRBJ2-1; D gene ambiguous. The length of the CDR3 is 11 residues. V was trimmed by 5 bases and J by 6 bases, leaving 8 bases between them. The germline gives CDR1 DFQATT, CDR2 SNEGSKA (reference sequence). CDR3 in DNA: TGCAGTGCTGTAGAGTCCAATGAGCAGTTCTTC. Amino acids: CSAVESNEQFF.

The chain links TRBV5-1 to TRBJ1-2, with D hard to call. The CDR3 extends over 14 amino acids. The germline V gene encodes CDR1 SGHRS and CDR2 YFSETQ. V was trimmed by 0 bases and J by 4 bases, leaving 10 bases between them. The chain's CDR3 is CASSLGGEGYGYTF. CDR3 bases: TGCGCCAGCAGCTTGGGTGGGGAAGGCTATGGCTACACCTTC.

The chain combines TRBV7-2 with TRBJ1-6; D gene uncertain. Trimming removed 5 bases from V and 9 bases from J, with 14 bases in between. CDR3 length: 14 amino acids. Germline-derived CDR1 and CDR2 are SGHTA and FQGNSA. CDR3 coding DNA: TGTGCCAGCAGCACCCGGCCCTCGAGTTCACCCCTCCACTTT. Protein product: CASSTRPSSSPLHF.

This clone was seen only a few times. The rearrangement joins TRBV9 to TRBJ2-7; either TRBD1 or TRBD2 may fit D (5 bases each). There are 13 residues in the CDR3. The germline V gene has CDR1 SGDLS and CDR2 YYNGEE. V was shortened by 3 bases and J by 4 bases, with 11 bases between the two germline ends. CDR3 DNA: TGTGCCAGCAGCGCCGATGGGGGATACGAGCAGTACTTC. It specifies CASSADGGYEQYF.

The chain uses TRBV11-1 and TRBJ1-2, with 7 bases identical to TRBD1. V trimming: 10 bases; J trimming: 4 bases; junction bases outside the gene matches: 9. Germline V lookup: CDR1 SGHAT, CDR2 FQDESV (reference sequence). The CDR3 consists of 13 residues. CDR3 in amino acids: CATQGGGSYGYTF. The CDR3 nucleotides are TGTGCCACCCAGGGAGGGGGCAGCTATGGCTACACCTTC.

This clone appeared a few times. This chain links TRBV4-2 with TRBJ1-6; the match to TRBD1 covers 7 bases. Germline trimming cut 0 bases from V and 9 bases from J; bases unmatched to any gene: 5. The CDR3 loop spans 15 amino acids. Germline CDR1 is LGHNA and CDR2 is YNFKEQ. The CDR3: CASSQDKQGSSPLHF. DNA of the CDR3: TGTGCCAGCAGCCAAGATAAACAGGGGAGTTCACCCCTCCACTTT.

This clone was recorded a few times. This chain links TRBV19 with TRBJ2-6, with a tentative D call TRBD1 (6 bases). Trimming cost V 3 bases and J 3 bases, with 12 bases left between them. This CDR3 has 16 amino acids. Germline V lookup: CDR1 LNHDA, CDR2 SQIVND (reference sequence). The CDR3 spells CASSIRTVDGANVLTF. For the CDR3, the DNA is TGTGCCAGTAGTATCCGGACAGTGGATGGGGCCAACGTCCTGACTTTC.

The J gene is TRBJ1-2, the V gene TRBV9, with 12 bases matching TRBD1. The CDR3 spans 15 residues. Losses at the gene ends were 4 bases for V and 6 bases for J; bases not matched to a gene: 7. Germline V gene sequence: CDR1 SGDLS, CDR2 YYNGEE. The CDR3 here is CASSSRDRGRDGYTF. CDR3 nucleotide sequence: TGTGCCAGCAGCTCCCGGGACAGGGGGCGGGATGGCTACACCTTC.